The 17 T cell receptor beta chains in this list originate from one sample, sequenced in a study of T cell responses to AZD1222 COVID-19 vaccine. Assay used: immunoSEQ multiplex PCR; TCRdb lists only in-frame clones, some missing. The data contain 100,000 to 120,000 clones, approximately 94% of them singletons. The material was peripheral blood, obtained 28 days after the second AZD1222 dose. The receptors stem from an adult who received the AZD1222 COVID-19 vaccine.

CDR3 in amino acids: CASSFFGLAGGTDTQYF. CDR3 coding DNA: TGCGCCAGCAGCTTTTTTGGACTAGCGGGGGGCACAGATACGCAGTATTTT. The chain links TRBV5-1 to TRBJ2-3; 13 bases map to TRBD2. V lost 2 bases, J lost 1 base, and 4 bases stayed unmatched. Germline loops: CDR1 SGHRS, CDR2 YFSETQ. This CDR3 spans 17 amino acids.

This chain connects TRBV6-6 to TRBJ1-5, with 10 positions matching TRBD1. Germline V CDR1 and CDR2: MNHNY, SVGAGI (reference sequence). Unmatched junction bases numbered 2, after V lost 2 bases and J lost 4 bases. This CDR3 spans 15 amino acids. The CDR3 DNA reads TGTGCCAGCAGTTACGCGGGACAGGGGAATCAGCCCCAGCATTTT. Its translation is CASSYAGQGNQPQHF.

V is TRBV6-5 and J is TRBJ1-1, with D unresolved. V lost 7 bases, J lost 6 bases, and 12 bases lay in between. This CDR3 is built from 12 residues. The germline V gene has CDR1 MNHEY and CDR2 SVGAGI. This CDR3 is CASISGPSEAFF. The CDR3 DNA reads TGTGCCAGCATCTCAGGCCCCTCTGAAGCTTTCTTT.

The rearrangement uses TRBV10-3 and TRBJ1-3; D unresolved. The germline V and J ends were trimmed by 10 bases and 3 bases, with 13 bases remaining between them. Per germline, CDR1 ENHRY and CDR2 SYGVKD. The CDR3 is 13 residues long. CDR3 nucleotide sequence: TGTGCCAGCCTCGGTCGAGATGGAAACACCATATATTTT. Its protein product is CASLGRDGNTIYF.

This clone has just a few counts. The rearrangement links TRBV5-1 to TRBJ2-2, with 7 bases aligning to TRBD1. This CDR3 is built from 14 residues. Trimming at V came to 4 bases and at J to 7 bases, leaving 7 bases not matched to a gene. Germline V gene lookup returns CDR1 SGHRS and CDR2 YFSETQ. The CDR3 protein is CASSAGTAYGELFF. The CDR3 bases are TGCGCCAGCAGCGCCGGGACAGCCTACGGGGAGCTGTTTTTT.

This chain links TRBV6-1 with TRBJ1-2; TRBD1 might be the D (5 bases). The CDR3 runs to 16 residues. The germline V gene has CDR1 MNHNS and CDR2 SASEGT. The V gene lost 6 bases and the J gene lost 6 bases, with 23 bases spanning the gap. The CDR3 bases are TGTGCCAGCAGCGAAATCCCCTCTGGGGGAAGTGATGGCTACACCTTC. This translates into CASSEIPSGGSDGYTF.

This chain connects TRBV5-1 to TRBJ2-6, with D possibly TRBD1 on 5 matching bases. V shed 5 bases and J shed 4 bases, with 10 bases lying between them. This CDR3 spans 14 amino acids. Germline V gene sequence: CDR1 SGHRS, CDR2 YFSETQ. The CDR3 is CASRPGPGANVLTF. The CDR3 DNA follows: TGCGCCAGCAGGCCAGGGCCGGGGGCCAACGTCCTGACTTTC.

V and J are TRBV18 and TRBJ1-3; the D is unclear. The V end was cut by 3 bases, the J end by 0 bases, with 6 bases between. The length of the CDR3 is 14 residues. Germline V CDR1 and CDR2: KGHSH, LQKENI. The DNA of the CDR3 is TGTGCCAGCTCACCTGACCTCTCTGGAAACACCATATATTTT. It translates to CASSPDLSGNTIYF. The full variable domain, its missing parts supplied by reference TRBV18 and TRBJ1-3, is NAGVMQNPRHLVRRRGQEARLRCSPMKGHSHVYWYRQLPEEGLKFMVYLQKENIIDESGMPKERFSAEFPKEGPSILRIQQVVRGDSAAYFCASSPDLSGNTIYFGEGSWLTVV.

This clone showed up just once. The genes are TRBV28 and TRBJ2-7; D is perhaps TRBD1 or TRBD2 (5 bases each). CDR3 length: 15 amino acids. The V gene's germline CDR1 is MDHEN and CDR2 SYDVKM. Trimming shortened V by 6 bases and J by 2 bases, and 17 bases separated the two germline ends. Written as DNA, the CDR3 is TGTGCCAGCAGAAACTTCGGGACGGCCACCTACGAGCAGTACTTC. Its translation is CASRNFGTATYEQYF.

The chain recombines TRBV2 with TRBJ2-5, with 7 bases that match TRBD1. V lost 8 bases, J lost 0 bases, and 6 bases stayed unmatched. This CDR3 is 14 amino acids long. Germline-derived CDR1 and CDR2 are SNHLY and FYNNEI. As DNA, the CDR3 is TGTGCCAGCGACGGACAGGATAACCAAGAGACCCAGTACTTC. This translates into CASDGQDNQETQYF.

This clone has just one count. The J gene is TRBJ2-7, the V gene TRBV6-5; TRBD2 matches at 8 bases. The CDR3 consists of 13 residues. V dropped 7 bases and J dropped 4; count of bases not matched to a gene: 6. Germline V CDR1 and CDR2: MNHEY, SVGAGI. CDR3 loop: CASTGLVVYEQYF. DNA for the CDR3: TGTGCCAGCACGGGACTAGTTGTATACGAGCAGTACTTC.

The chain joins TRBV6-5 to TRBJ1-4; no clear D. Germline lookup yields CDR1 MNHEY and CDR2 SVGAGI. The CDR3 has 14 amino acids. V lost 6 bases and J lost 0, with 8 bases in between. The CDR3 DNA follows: TGTGCCAGCAGGAACATCCCAACTAATGAAAAACTGTTTTTT. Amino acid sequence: CASRNIPTNEKLFF.

In DNA, the CDR3 is TGTGCCAGCAGCAAGGCCCCGAGGCAGCCCCAGCATTTT. Encoded protein: CASSKAPRQPQHF. V is TRBV5-4 and J is TRBJ1-5; no definite D call. This CDR3 region has 13 residues. CDR1 is SGHNT and CDR2 is YYREEE in the germline V gene (reference sequence). V lost 4 bases, J lost 7 bases, and 12 bases lay in between.

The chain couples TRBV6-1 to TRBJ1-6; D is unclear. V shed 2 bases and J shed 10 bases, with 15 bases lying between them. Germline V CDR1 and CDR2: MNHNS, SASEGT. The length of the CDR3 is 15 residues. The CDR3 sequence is CASSELRSSISPLHF. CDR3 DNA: TGTGCCAGCAGTGAACTTAGGAGTTCTATCTCACCCCTCCACTTT.

The CDR3 coding sequence is TGTGCCAGCAGGGCAAACTATGGCTACACCTTC. This gives the protein CASRANYGYTF. J is TRBJ1-2 and V is TRBV6-5; D gene uncertain. V was shortened by 6 bases and J by 2 bases, with 4 bases between the two germline ends. Germline assignment: CDR1 MNHEY and CDR2 SVGAGI. The CDR3 totals 11 residues.

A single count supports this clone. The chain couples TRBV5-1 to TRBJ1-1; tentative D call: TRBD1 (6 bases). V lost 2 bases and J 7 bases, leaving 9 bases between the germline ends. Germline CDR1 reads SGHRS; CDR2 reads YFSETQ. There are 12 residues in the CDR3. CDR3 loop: CASSFRGHEAFF. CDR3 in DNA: TGCGCCAGCAGCTTTAGGGGACATGAAGCTTTCTTT.

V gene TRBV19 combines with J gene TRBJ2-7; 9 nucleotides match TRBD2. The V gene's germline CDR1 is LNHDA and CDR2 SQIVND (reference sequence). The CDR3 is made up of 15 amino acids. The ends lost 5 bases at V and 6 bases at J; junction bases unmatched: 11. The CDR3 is CASSVQGLAAPEQYF. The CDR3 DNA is TGTGCCAGTAGTGTCCAGGGACTAGCTGCGCCCGAGCAGTACTTC.